Shown below are 20 T cell receptor beta chains from a single sample sequenced in a study of CD8+ T cells in alopecia areata. The sequencing template was cDNA reverse transcribed from extracted RNA. The data were produced by immunoSEQ multiplex PCR, yet TCRdb's version contains in-frame clones alone and is incomplete. The data contain 85,000 to 110,000 clones, roughly 53% of them seen just once; the ten biggest clones take up around 8.8%. The sequencing input was CD4+ T cells sorted from blood. These receptors all come from a human donor in good health.

The chain has TRBV2 and TRBJ2-4; 9 bases line up with TRBD2. The V segment lost 2 bases and the J segment 0 bases; nucleotides outside the gene matches: 5. CDR3 length equals 17 residues. Per the germline V gene, CDR1 is SNHLY and CDR2 is FYNNEI. CDR3 DNA sequence: TGTGCCAGCAGTGAAAGGCTAGCGGGGTTAGCCAAAAACATTCAGTACTTC. It is translated as CASSERLAGLAKNIQYF.

V usage is TRBV30 and J usage is TRBJ2-1; D not certain. CDR3 size: 14 residues. In germline, CDR1 is GTSNPN, CDR2 SVGIG (reference sequence). V lost 2 bases to trimming and J lost 0 bases, with 8 bases between them. The DNA of the CDR3 is TGTGCCTGGAGTAACGGCCTCTCCTACAATGAGCAGTTCTTC. Its protein product is CAWSNGLSYNEQFF.

This chain joins TRBV7-2 and TRBJ2-7; possibly TRBD1 for D (6 bases). V was pared by 6 bases and J by 1 base, with 10 bases between. Per the germline V gene, CDR1 is SGHTA and CDR2 is FQGNSA. CDR3 length: 13 residues. The CDR3 spells CASSFTGSYEQYF. In DNA form, the CDR3 reads TGTGCCAGCAGTTTTACAGGGTCCTACGAGCAGTACTTC.

This clone appeared a few times. V is TRBV6-5 and J is TRBJ2-2; D perhaps matches TRBD2 (7 bases). Germline-derived CDR1 and CDR2 are MNHEY and SVGAGI. This CDR3 spans 14 amino acids. Trimming left V 3 bases short and J 5 bases short, with 10 bases between. CDR3 in amino acids: CASSYRGATGELFF. DNA for the CDR3: TGTGCCAGCAGTTATCGGGGGGCGACCGGGGAGCTGTTTTTT.

V usage is TRBV7-9 and J usage is TRBJ1-2, with unresolved D. CDR3 length equals 12 residues. CDR1 SEHNR and CDR2 FQNEAQ come from the germline V gene (reference sequence). Trimming removed 3 bases from V and 4 bases from J, with 6 bases in between. CDR3 DNA sequence: TGTGCCAGCAGCTTGTCATCCTATGGCTACACCTTC. Translation gives CASSLSSYGYTF.

CDR3 in DNA: TGCAGTGCCGGCGCAGGCACTGAAGCTTTCTTT. This codes for CSAGAGTEAFF. V usage is TRBV20-1 and J usage is TRBJ1-1, with no clear D. The CDR3 contains 11 residues. The V and J ends lost 6 bases and 4 bases respectively, with 9 bases between them. Germline assignment: CDR1 DFQATT and CDR2 SNEGSKA (reference sequence).

This chain joins TRBV19 and TRBJ2-1; possible D gene TRBD2, 5 bases. The ends were cut back, 10 bases at V and 7 bases at J, with 11 bases in the middle. This CDR3 has 11 amino acids. Germline CDR1 reads LNHDA; CDR2 reads SQIVND (reference sequence). The CDR3 loop is CATSGRNEQFF. CDR3 sequence (DNA): TGTGCCACCAGCGGTCGGAATGAGCAGTTCTTC.

This chain connects TRBV30 to TRBJ1-2; 9 bases fit TRBD1. V dropped 1 base and J dropped 4; count of bases not matched to a gene: 10. The CDR3 is 16 residues long. The germline CDR1 and CDR2 sequences are GTSNPN and SVGIG (reference sequence). This chain's CDR3 is CAWSGKWTGVSYGYTF. The CDR3 nucleotides read TGTGCCTGGAGTGGGAAGTGGACAGGGGTTTCCTATGGCTACACCTTC.

V usage is TRBV2 and J usage is TRBJ1-2; D is undetermined. Trimming removed 8 bases from V and 2 bases from J, with 6 bases in between. CDR1 is SNHLY, CDR2 FYNNEI, per germline. This CDR3 has 11 residues. The CDR3 bases are TGTGCCAGCGGGCTGAACTATGGCTACACCTTC. As protein: CASGLNYGYTF.

The chain links TRBV29-1 to TRBJ2-5; maybe TRBD1 (5 bases). The CDR3 length is 13 residues. V dropped 6 bases and J dropped 5 bases, with 16 bases sitting between them. Germline V gives CDR1 SQVTM, CDR2 ANQGSEA. CDR3 in amino acids: CSVLRVWGETQYF. The DNA of the CDR3 is TGCAGCGTCCTCAGGGTTTGGGGCGAGACCCAGTACTTC.

The table lists this clone with a few counts. V is TRBV29-1 and J is TRBJ2-5; D is perhaps TRBD2 (6 bases). The ends were cut back, 7 bases at V and 7 bases at J, with 19 bases in the middle. The CDR3 is 13 residues long. The germline V gene encodes CDR1 SQVTM and CDR2 ANQGSEA. The CDR3 DNA is TGCAGCGCCCTGTGGAGGGGAACGGGGACCCAGTACTTC. This translates into CSALWRGTGTQYF.

The V gene is TRBV11-2, the J gene TRBJ1-2; no firm D call. The V gene lost 5 bases and the J gene lost 8 bases, with 15 bases spanning the gap. Germline assignment: CDR1 SGHAT and CDR2 FQNNGV. The CDR3 spans 13 residues. CDR3 DNA sequence: TGTGCCAGCAGCCCGGCCGCCGCCGGAGGCTACACCTTC. It is translated as CASSPAAAGGYTF.

The chain is built from TRBV7-2 and TRBJ2-4; D not resolved. Germline values: CDR1 SGHTA, CDR2 FQGNSA. The CDR3 has 14 amino acids. Trimming took off 5 bases at V and 5 bases at J, with 13 bases between the two ends. CDR3 sequence (DNA): TGTGCCAGCAGCCTACCCCCCTTCCAAAACATTCAGTACTTC. It encodes CASSLPPFQNIQYF.

The gene calls are TRBV30 and TRBJ1-5, with D perhaps matching TRBD1 (6 bases). Germline V gives CDR1 GTSNPN, CDR2 SVGIG (reference sequence). V was clipped by 5 bases and J by 7 bases, with 15 bases between them. This CDR3 is 13 amino acids long. The CDR3 is CAWEGGNGQPQHF. The CDR3, as DNA: TGTGCCTGGGAGGGGGGGAACGGACAGCCCCAGCATTTT.

The chain employs TRBV7-2 and TRBJ2-1; tentatively, D is TRBD1 or TRBD2 (5 bases each). From germline, CDR1 is SGHTA and CDR2 FQGNSA. The V gene lost 5 bases and the J gene lost 6 bases, with 14 bases spanning the gap. The CDR3 loop spans 14 amino acids. For the CDR3, the DNA is TGTGCCAGCAGCACCTCCGGGACCACCAATGAGCAGTTCTTC. Protein: CASSTSGTTNEQFF.

This chain joins TRBV18 and TRBJ1-6; D unclear. The germline CDR1 and CDR2 sequences are KGHSH and LQKENI. The CDR3 length is 13 residues. V gave up 6 bases and J gave up 4 bases, with 7 bases separating them. The CDR3: CASSTGYNSPLHF. CDR3 nucleotides: TGTGCCAGCTCGACGGGGTATAATTCACCCCTCCACTTT.

In nucleotides, the CDR3 is TGCAGCGTCTTTGAGTTGAACACTGAAGCTTTCTTT. This sequence encodes CSVFELNTEAFF. V and J are TRBV29-1 and TRBJ1-1; D uncertain. Germline CDR1 SQVTM, CDR2 ANQGSEA. The CDR3 length is 12 residues. Trimming took off 6 bases at V and 0 bases at J, with 8 bases between the two ends.

This clone was seen only a few times. The chain is built from TRBV9 and TRBJ2-5, with D uncertain. The length of the CDR3 is 14 residues. CDR1 SGDLS and CDR2 YYNGEE come from the germline V gene. The ends were cut back, 0 bases at V and 1 base at J, with 7 bases in the middle. Here the CDR3 DNA reads TGTGCCAGCAGCGTAGGTAGCTTCCAAGAGACCCAGTACTTC. This codes for CASSVGSFQETQYF.

The chain carries TRBV2 and TRBJ1-6, with 7 bases matching TRBD1. CDR3 length: 15 residues. J lost 10 bases, V lost 4 bases, and 10 bases had no gene match. The V gene's germline CDR1 is SNHLY and CDR2 FYNNEI. CDR3 bases: TGTGCCAGCAGTGCCCCGCAGGGGGAAGGATCACCCCTCCACTTT. This encodes CASSAPQGEGSPLHF. The full variable domain, completed using reference TRBV2 and TRBJ1-6, is EPEVTQTPSHQVTQMGQEVILRCVPISNHLYFYWYRQILGQKVEFLVSFYNNEISEKSEIFDDQFSVERPDGSNFTLKIRSTKLEDSAMYFCASSAPQGEGSPLHFGNGTRLTVT.

This clone was detected a few times. The chain uses TRBV30 and TRBJ1-4; no definite D call. CDR3 length equals 12 residues. The V gene's germline CDR1 is GTSNPN and CDR2 SVGIG (reference sequence). V gave up 0 bases and J gave up 8 bases, with 7 bases separating them. The CDR3 DNA reads TGTGCCTGGAGTGTACGCTGGGAAAAACTGTTTTTT. This sequence encodes CAWSVRWEKLFF.